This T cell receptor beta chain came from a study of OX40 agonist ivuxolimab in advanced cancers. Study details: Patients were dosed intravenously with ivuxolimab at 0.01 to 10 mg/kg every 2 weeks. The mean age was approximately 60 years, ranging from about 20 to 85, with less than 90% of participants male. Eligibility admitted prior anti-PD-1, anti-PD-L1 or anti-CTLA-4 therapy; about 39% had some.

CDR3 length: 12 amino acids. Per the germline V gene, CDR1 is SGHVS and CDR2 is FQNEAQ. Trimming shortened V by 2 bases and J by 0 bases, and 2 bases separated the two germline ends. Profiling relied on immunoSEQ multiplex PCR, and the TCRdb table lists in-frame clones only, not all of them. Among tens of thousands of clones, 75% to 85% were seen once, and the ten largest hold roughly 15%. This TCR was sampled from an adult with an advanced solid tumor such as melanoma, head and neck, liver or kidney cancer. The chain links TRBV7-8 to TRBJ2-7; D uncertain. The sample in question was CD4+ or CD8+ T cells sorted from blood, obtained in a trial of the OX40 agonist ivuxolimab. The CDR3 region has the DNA TGTGCCAGCAGCTTAACCTCCTACGAGCAGTACTTC. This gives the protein CASSLTSYEQYF.